This TCR beta chain appears in the sequencing data of a study of neurological immune-mediated disorders. Points from the study as a whole: None of the CDR3 amino acid sequences in expanded clones turned up in more than one subject, which points to private repertoires in all groups. Multiple sclerosis was found to have the least TCR clonal expansion, below healthy controls, and HTLV-1-associated myelopathy the most.

Source material was 2 million unsorted PBMCs, stored at -80 °C in RNAlater. This clonotype is medium-sized within its sample. The antigen remains undetermined. TCRdb used MiXCR to reprocess the 5' RACE reads, holding one entry per CDR3 protein. Among fewer than 30,000 distinct CDR3 sequences listed, about 6.3% were seen once. Sample: PBMCs. This sequence was found in a woman aged 40-49 years in good health.

CDR3 protein: CSASPWDITETQYF. CDR3 DNA: TGCAGTGCTAGCCCCTGGGACATTACAGAGACCCAGTACTTC. The chain combines TRBV20-1 with TRBJ2-5; D may be TRBD1 (6 bases). This CDR3 has 14 amino acids. Looked up from germline, CDR1 is DFQATT and CDR2 is SNEGSKA (reference sequence). V lost 3 bases to trimming and J lost 4 bases, with 15 bases between them.